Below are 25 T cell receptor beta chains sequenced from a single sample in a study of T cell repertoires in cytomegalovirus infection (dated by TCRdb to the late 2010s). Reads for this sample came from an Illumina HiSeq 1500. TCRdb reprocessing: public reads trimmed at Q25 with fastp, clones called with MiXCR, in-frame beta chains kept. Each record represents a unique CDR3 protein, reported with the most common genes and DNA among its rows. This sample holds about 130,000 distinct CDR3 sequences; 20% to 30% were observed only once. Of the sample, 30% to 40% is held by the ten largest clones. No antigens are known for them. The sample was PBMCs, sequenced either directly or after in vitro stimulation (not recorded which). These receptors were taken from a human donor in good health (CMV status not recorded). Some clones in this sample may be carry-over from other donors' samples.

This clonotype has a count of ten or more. The CDR3 sequence: CASSPLAGSYNEQFF. As DNA, the CDR3 is TGTGCCAGCAGTCCTCTAGCGGGCTCCTACAATGAGCAGTTCTTC. The rearrangement uses TRBV7-2 and TRBJ2-1; 8 bases agree with TRBD2. Germline loops: CDR1 SGHTA, CDR2 FQGNSA. V lost 6 bases to trimming and J lost 0 bases; unmatched junction nucleotides: 4. There are 15 residues in the CDR3.

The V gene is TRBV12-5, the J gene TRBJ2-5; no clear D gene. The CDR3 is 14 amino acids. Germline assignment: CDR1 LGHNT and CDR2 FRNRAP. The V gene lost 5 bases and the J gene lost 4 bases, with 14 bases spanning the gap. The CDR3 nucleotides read TGTGCTAGTGGTCCCCCGCCCGGCAGAGAGACCCAGTACTTC. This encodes CASGPPPGRETQYF.

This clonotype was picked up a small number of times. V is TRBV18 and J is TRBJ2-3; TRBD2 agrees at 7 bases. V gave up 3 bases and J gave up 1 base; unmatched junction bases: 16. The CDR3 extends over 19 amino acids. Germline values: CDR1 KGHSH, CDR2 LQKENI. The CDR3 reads CASSPKLPSGARGTDTQYF. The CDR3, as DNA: TGTGCCAGCTCACCCAAACTCCCCAGCGGGGCGCGGGGCACAGATACGCAGTATTTT. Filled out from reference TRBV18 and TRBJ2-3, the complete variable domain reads NAGVMQNPRHLVRRRGQEARLRCSPMKGHSHVYWYRQLPEEGLKFMVYLQKENIIDESGMPKERFSAEFPKEGPSILRIQQVVRGDSAAYFCASSPKLPSGARGTDTQYFGPGTRLTVL.

In DNA, the CDR3 is TGTGCCAGCAGTTCTGATCTTGGCTACACCTTC. Its translation is CASSSDLGYTF. The V and J genes are TRBV6-6 and TRBJ1-2; D uncertain. The V end was cut by 4 bases, the J end by 7 bases, with 7 bases between. Germline assignment: CDR1 MNHNY and CDR2 SVGAGI (reference sequence). The CDR3 loop spans 11 amino acids.

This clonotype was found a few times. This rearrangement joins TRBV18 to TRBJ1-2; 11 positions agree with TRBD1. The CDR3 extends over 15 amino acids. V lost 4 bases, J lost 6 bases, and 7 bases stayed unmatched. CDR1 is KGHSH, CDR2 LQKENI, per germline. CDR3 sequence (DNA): TGTGCCAGCTCACGGACAGGGGGCACTCTGGATGGCTACACCTTC. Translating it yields CASSRTGGTLDGYTF. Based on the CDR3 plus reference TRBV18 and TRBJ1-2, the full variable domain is NAGVMQNPRHLVRRRGQEARLRCSPMKGHSHVYWYRQLPEEGLKFMVYLQKENIIDESGMPKERFSAEFPKEGPSILRIQQVVRGDSAAYFCASSRTGGTLDGYTFGSGTRLTVV.

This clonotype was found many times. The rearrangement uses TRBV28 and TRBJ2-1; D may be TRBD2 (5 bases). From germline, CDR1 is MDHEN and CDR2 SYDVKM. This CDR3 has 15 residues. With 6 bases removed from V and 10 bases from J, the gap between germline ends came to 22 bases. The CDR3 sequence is CASRLDGSVVGEQFF. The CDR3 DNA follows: TGTGCCAGCAGGCTTGATGGGAGCGTGGTAGGGGAGCAGTTCTTC.

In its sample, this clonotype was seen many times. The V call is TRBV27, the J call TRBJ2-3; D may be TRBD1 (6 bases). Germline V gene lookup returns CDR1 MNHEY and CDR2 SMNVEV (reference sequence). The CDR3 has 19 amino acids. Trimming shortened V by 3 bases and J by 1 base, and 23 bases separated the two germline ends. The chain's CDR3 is CASSLKKLYRVGGTDTQYF. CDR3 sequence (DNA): TGTGCCAGCAGTTTGAAGAAACTTTACAGGGTCGGTGGCACAGATACGCAGTATTTT.

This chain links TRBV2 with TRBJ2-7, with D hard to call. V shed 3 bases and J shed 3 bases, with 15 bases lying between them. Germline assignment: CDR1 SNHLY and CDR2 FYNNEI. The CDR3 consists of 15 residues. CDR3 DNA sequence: TGTGCCAGCAGTGACCCCGAAACGTTACACTACGAGCAGTACGTC. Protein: CASSDPETLHYEQYV.

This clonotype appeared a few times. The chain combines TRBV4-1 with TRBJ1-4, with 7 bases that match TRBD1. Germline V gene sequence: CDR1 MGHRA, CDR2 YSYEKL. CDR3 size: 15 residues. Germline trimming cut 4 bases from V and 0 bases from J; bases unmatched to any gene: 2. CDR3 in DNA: TGCGCCAGCAGCCCTGGACAGGCAACTAATGAAAAACTGTTTTTT. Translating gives CASSPGQATNEKLFF.

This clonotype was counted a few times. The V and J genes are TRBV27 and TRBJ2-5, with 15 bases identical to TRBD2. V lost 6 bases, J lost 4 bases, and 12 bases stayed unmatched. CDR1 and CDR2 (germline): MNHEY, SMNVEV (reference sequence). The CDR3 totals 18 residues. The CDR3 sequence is CASRPGTSGRRVSETQYF. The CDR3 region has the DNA TGTGCCAGCAGGCCTGGGACTAGCGGGAGGAGGGTTTCAGAGACCCAGTACTTC.

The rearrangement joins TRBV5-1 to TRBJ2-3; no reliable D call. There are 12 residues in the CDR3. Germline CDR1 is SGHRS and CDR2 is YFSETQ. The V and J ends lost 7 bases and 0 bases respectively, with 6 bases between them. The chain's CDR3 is CASHESTDTQYF. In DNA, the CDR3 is TGCGCCAGCCATGAAAGCACAGATACGCAGTATTTT.

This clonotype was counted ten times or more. The CDR3 loop reads CASSRTGQGTGELFF. In nucleotides, the CDR3 is TGTGCCAGCAGCCGTACGGGACAGGGCACCGGGGAGCTGTTTTTT. V usage is TRBV7-3 and J usage is TRBJ2-2; TRBD1 agrees at 9 bases. CDR1 and CDR2 (germline): SGHTA, FQGTGA. Trimming took 5 bases from V and 4 from J; bases not matched to a gene: 5. This CDR3 contains 15 residues.

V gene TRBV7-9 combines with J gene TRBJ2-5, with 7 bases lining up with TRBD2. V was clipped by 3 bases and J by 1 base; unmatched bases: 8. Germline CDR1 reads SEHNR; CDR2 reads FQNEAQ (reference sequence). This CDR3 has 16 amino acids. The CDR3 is CASSFPGAGFQETQYF. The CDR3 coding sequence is TGTGCCAGCAGCTTCCCCGGAGCGGGATTCCAAGAGACCCAGTACTTC.

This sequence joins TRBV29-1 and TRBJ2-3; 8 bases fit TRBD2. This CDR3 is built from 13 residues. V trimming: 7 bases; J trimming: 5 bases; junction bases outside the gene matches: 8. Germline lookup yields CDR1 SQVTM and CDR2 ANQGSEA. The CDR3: CSGEREKGDTQYF. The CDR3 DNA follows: TGCAGCGGTGAGCGGGAGAAGGGAGATACGCAGTATTTT.

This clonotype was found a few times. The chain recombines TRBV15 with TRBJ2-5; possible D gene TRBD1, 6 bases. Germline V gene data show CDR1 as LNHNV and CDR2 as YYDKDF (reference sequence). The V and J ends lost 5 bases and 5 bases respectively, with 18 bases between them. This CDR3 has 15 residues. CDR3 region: CATSRTWDTGETQYF. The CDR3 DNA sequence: TGTGCCACCAGCCGGACGTGGGACACCGGGGAGACCCAGTACTTC.

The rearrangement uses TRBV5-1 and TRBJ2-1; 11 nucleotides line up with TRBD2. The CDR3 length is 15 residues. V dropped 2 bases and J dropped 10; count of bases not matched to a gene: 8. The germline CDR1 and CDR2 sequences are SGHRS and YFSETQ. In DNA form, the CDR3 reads TGCGCCAGCAGCTTTTTAGCGGGAGGGCCTGAGGAGCAGTTCTTC. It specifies CASSFLAGGPEEQFF.

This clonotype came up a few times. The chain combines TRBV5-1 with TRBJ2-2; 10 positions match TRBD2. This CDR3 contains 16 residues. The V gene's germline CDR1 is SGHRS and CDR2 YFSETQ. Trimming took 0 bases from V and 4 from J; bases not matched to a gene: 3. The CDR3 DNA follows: TGCGCCAGCAGCTTGGTAGCGGGGGGCGGCACCGGGGAGCTGTTTTTT. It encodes CASSLVAGGGTGELFF.

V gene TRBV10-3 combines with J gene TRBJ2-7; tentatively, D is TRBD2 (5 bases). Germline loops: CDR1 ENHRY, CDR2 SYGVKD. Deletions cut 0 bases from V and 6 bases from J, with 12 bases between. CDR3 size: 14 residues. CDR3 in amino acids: CAISESSGSGEQYV. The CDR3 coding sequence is TGTGCCATCAGTGAGTCGTCGGGGTCCGGCGAGCAGTACGTC.

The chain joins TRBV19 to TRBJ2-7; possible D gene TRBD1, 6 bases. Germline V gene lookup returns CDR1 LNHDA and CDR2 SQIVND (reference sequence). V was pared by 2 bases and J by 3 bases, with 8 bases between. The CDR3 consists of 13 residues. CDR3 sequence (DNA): TGTGCCAGTAGTATAAACAGGGACTACGAGCAGTACTTC. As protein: CASSINRDYEQYF.

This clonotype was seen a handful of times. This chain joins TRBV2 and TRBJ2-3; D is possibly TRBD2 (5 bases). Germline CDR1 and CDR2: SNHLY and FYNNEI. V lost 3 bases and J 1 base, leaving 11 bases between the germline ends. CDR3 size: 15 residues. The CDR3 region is CASSDPRAGTDTQYF. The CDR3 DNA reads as TGTGCCAGCAGTGACCCGCGAGCGGGCACAGATACGCAGTATTTT. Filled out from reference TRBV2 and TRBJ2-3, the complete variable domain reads EPEVTQTPSHQVTQMGQEVILRCVPISNHLYFYWYRQILGQKVEFLVSFYNNEISEKSEIFDDQFSVERPDGSNFTLKIRSTKLEDSAMYFCASSDPRAGTDTQYFGPGTRLTVL.

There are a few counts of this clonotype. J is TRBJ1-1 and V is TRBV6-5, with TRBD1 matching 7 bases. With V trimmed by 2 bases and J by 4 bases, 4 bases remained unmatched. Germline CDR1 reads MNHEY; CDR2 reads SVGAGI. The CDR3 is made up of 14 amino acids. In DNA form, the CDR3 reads TGTGCCAGCAGTTACAATCAGGGGGGCACTGAAGCTTTCTTT. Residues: CASSYNQGGTEAFF.

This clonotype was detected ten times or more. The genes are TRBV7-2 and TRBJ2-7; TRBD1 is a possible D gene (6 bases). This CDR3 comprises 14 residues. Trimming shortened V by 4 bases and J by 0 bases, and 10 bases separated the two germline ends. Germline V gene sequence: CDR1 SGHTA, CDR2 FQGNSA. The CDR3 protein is CASSSRGNSYEQYF. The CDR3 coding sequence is TGTGCCAGCAGCTCCAGGGGAAACTCCTACGAGCAGTACTTC.

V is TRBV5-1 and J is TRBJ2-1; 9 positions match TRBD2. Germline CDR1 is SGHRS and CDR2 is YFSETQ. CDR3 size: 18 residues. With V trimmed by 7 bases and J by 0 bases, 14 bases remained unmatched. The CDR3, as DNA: TGCGCCAGCGCCATCGAGCTAGCGGGACCGCTCTCCTACAATGAGCAGTTCTTC. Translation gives CASAIELAGPLSYNEQFF.

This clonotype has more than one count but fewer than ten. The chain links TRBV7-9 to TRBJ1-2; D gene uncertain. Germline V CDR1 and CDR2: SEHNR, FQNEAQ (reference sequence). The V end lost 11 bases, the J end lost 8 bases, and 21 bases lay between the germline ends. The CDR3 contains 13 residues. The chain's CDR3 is CAVTPAGYLGYTF. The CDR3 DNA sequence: TGTGCCGTCACCCCGGCGGGCTACCTCGGCTACACCTTC.

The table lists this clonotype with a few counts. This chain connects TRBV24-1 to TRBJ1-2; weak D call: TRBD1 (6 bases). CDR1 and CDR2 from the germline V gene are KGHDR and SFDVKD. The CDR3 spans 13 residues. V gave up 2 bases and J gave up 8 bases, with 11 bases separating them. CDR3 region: CATSDSVGGGYTF. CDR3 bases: TGTGCCACCAGTGATTCAGTAGGGGGAGGCTACACCTTC.